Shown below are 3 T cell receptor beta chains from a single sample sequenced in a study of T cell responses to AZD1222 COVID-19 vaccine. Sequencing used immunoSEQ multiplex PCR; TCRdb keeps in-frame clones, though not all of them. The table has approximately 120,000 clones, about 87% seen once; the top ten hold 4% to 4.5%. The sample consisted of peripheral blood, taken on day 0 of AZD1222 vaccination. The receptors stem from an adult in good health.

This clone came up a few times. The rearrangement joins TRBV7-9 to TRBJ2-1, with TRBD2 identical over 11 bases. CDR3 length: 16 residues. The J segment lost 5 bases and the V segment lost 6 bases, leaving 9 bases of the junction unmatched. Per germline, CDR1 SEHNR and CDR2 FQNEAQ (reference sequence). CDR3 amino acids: CASSPLAGGNNNEQFF. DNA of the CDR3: TGTGCCAGCAGTCCCCTAGCGGGGGGAAACAACAATGAGCAGTTCTTC.

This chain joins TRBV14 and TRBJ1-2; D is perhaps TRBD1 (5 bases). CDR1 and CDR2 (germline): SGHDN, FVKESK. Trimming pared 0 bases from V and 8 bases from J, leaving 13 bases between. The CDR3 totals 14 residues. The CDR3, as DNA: TGTGCCAGCAGCCAAGATTGGGGCAGGGCCGGCTACACCTTC. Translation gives CASSQDWGRAGYTF.

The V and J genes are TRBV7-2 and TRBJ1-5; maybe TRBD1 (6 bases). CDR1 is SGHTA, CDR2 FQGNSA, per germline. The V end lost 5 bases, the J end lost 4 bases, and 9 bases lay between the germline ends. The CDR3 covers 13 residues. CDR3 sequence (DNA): TGTGCCAGCAGCGCCAGGGGAAATCAGCCCCAGCATTTT. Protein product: CASSARGNQPQHF.